This T cell receptor (beta chain) was identified in a study of cytomegalovirus exposure and HLA in healthy donors. CDR1 is MNHEY and CDR2 is SVGAGI in the germline V gene. The CDR3 runs to 13 residues. V was trimmed by 9 bases and J by 0 bases, leaving 6 bases between them. PCR involved 60 Vbeta and 13 Jbeta primers. Profiling relied on immunoSEQ multiplex PCR, and the TCRdb table lists in-frame clones only, not all of them. Of about 140,000 clones listed, 73% are singletons. As regards this clone: Its matching antigen is unknown.

Study findings and constraints: Listed as cytomegalovirus-associated were 150 or so TCR beta chains. Reportedly, fewer N-insertions than the approximately 690-donor mean appeared in an Asian-associated ancestry cluster in a later analysis. Within a later analysis, the majority of CMV-associated TCR beta chains appeared HLA-restricted.

This TCR derives from a woman aged 40 to 50 in good health and CMV-seronegative. The V and J genes are TRBV6-5 and TRBJ2-6; D ambiguous. Sequencing was performed on PBMCs. Written as DNA, the CDR3 is TGTGCCAGTCTAAGCTCTGGGGCCAACGTCCTGACTTTC. It translates to CASLSSGANVLTF.